This passage covers 17 T cell receptor beta chains from one sample sequenced in a study of identifying expanded T cells in peripheral blood. Assay: immunoSEQ multiplex PCR; the TCRdb copy retains only in-frame clones and omits some. The sample yields 90,000 to 120,000 clones, about 89% seen once. Sequencing used blood. These TCRs come from a person aged 18 to 70 in good health.

The chain is built from TRBV7-6 and TRBJ2-7, with 7 bases aligning to TRBD2. CDR1 and CDR2 from the germline V gene are SGHVS and FNYEAQ. The CDR3 runs to 17 residues. After removal of 6 bases from V and 0 bases from J, the junction contained 14 bases not matched to a gene. The CDR3 DNA follows: TGTGCCAGCAGACCTACTCCGGGGGGAAGGAGCTCCTACGAGCAGTACTTC. Amino acid sequence: CASRPTPGGRSSYEQYF.

The chain has TRBV2 and TRBJ2-1; 9 positions agree with TRBD2. The CDR3 covers 16 residues. V lost 2 bases and J lost 7; bases outside the gene matches: 9. Germline values: CDR1 SNHLY, CDR2 FYNNEI. This CDR3 is CASSEFASGALNEQFF. As DNA, the CDR3 is TGTGCCAGCAGTGAATTTGCTAGCGGGGCCTTAAATGAGCAGTTCTTC.

The genes are TRBV6-5 and TRBJ1-2; D gene unclear. CDR3 length equals 14 residues. CDR1 is MNHEY and CDR2 is SVGAGI in the germline V gene. Trimming took off 2 bases at V and 0 bases at J, with 7 bases between the two ends. CDR3 residues: CASSYEGTNYGYTF. CDR3 in DNA: TGTGCCAGCAGTTACGAGGGAACTAACTATGGCTACACCTTC.

Of note for this clone: A much larger clone lies a single base off, so this may be a read error. The chain has TRBV7-9 and TRBJ2-7; D is ambiguous. Trimming cost V 7 bases and J 5 bases, with 21 bases left between them. CDR3 size: 15 residues. Germline CDR1 and CDR2: SEHNR and FQNEAQ (reference sequence). DNA for the CDR3: TGTGCCAGCAACCCTCTTGGGCGAGGAGTGGACGAGCAGTACTTC. Amino acid sequence: CASNPLGRGVDEQYF. Together with reference TRBV7-9 and TRBJ2-7, the CDR3 gives the full variable domain: DTGVSQNPRHKITKRGQNVTFRCDPISEHNRLYWYRQTLGQGPEFLTYFQNEAQLEKSRLLSDRFSAERPKGSFSTLEIQRTEQGDSAMYLCASNPLGRGVDEQYFGPGTRLTVT.

The V call is TRBV7-6, the J call TRBJ2-7; 11 bases are a match to TRBD1. The CDR3 loop spans 16 amino acids. CDR1 SGHVS and CDR2 FNYEAQ come from the germline V gene. With 1 base clipped from V and 6 bases from J, the junction kept 8 bases outside the gene matches. The CDR3 bases are TGTGCCAGCAGCTTAGTAGGGGGGACAGGGGGGAGCGAGCAGTACTTC. As protein: CASSLVGGTGGSEQYF.

The chain has TRBV14 and TRBJ2-7; D gene ambiguous. Trimming took off 1 base at V and 6 bases at J, with 7 bases between the two ends. This CDR3 contains 12 residues. CDR1 and CDR2 from the germline V gene are SGHDN and FVKESK. CDR3 residues: CASSQGWSEQYF. CDR3 sequence (DNA): TGTGCCAGCAGCCAAGGATGGAGCGAGCAGTACTTC.

J is TRBJ1-5 and V is TRBV7-2; 8 bases agree with TRBD1. Losses at the gene ends were 2 bases for V and 6 bases for J; bases not matched to a gene: 3. The CDR3 is 14 residues long. Germline loops: CDR1 SGHTA, CDR2 FQGNSA. CDR3 loop: CASSLSGGAQPQHF. The CDR3 DNA sequence: TGTGCCAGCAGCTTATCAGGGGGCGCTCAGCCCCAGCATTTT.

V gene TRBV6-5 combines with J gene TRBJ2-7; the D gene could be TRBD1 or TRBD2 (6 bases each). The CDR3 loop spans 15 amino acids. The germline gives CDR1 MNHEY, CDR2 SVGAGI. Between the trimmed V and J ends, which lost 0 bases and 2 bases, there was a span of 11 bases. The CDR3 coding sequence is TGTGCCAGCAGTTACTCGTTGGAGGGGGCCTACGAGCAGTACTTC. This translates into CASSYSLEGAYEQYF.

The V and J genes are TRBV2 and TRBJ2-7, with D unresolved. V lost 2 bases to trimming and J lost 6 bases, with 5 bases between them. The CDR3 has 11 residues. The germline V gene encodes CDR1 SNHLY and CDR2 FYNNEI. For the CDR3, the DNA is TGTGCCAGCAGTGAATCGTTCGAGCAGTACTTC. Residues: CASSESFEQYF.

This CDR3 is CASSLETAPNQPQHF. The CDR3 DNA sequence: TGTGCCAGCAGCTTAGAGACGGCCCCTAATCAGCCCCAGCATTTT. The chain combines TRBV7-9 with TRBJ1-5, with D hard to call. The CDR3 is 15 amino acids. Per the germline V gene, CDR1 is SEHNR and CDR2 is FQNEAQ (reference sequence). Trimming pared 1 base from V and 4 bases from J, leaving 11 bases between.

The rearrangement links TRBV9 to TRBJ2-2; D ambiguous. Germline V gene lookup returns CDR1 SGDLS and CDR2 YYNGEE. This CDR3 spans 18 amino acids. The ends were cut back, 1 base at V and 4 bases at J, with 20 bases in the middle. The CDR3 DNA reads as TGTGCCAGCAGCGTAAATCGGGTCAGTCTCCGGCCCACCGGGGAGCTGTTTTTT. Translated, it gives CASSVNRVSLRPTGELFF.

This chain joins TRBV6-5 and TRBJ2-1; no clear D gene. Trimming pared 11 bases from V and 5 bases from J, leaving 16 bases between. Germline CDR1 and CDR2: MNHEY and SVGAGI. The CDR3 is 13 residues long. CDR3 region: CAVRQEGNNEQFF. The CDR3, as DNA: TGTGCCGTTCGGCAGGAAGGAAACAATGAGCAGTTCTTC.

The rearrangement links TRBV5-5 to TRBJ1-1, with D hard to call. Germline values: CDR1 SGHKS, CDR2 YYEKEE (reference sequence). The CDR3 spans 16 residues. V lost 0 bases and J 3 bases, leaving 15 bases between the germline ends. CDR3 sequence: CASSLEGWNADTEAFF. The CDR3 DNA is TGTGCCAGCAGCTTGGAGGGTTGGAATGCGGACACTGAAGCTTTCTTT. The full variable domain, with the rest looked up from reference TRBV5-5 and TRBJ1-1, is DAGVTQSPTHLIKTRGQQVTLRCSPISGHKSVSWYQQVLGQGPQFIFQYYEKEERGRGNFPDRFSARQFPNYSSELNVNALLLGDSALYLCASSLEGWNADTEAFFGQGTRLTVV.

In DNA, the CDR3 is TGTGCCTGGCCCAACAGGGCCGGGGAGCTGTTTTTT. This sequence encodes CAWPNRAGELFF. The chain carries TRBV30 and TRBJ2-2, with a tentative D call TRBD1 (6 bases). Trimming took off 5 bases at V and 6 bases at J, with 10 bases between the two ends. There are 12 residues in the CDR3. Looked up from germline, CDR1 is GTSNPN and CDR2 is SVGIG (reference sequence).

This rearrangement joins TRBV19 to TRBJ1-1, with D perhaps TRBD1 (5 bases). Germline CDR1 and CDR2: LNHDA and SQIVND (reference sequence). The CDR3 spans 16 residues. Trimming removed 9 bases at V and 0 bases at J, with 20 bases between. The chain's CDR3 is CASLEWKGRLNTEAFF. Here the CDR3 DNA reads TGTGCCAGCCTGGAGTGGAAGGGACGTTTGAACACTGAAGCTTTCTTT.

The V gene is TRBV29-1, the J gene TRBJ2-1, with a tentative D call TRBD1 (5 bases). Germline loops: CDR1 SQVTM, CDR2 ANQGSEA. CDR3 length: 15 amino acids. V gave up 6 bases and J gave up 2 bases, with 17 bases separating them. The CDR3, as DNA: TGCAGCGTAGGTGAACAGGATATTGCCTACAATGAGCAGTTCTTC. Translated, it gives CSVGEQDIAYNEQFF.

This clone was counted a single time. The J gene is TRBJ1-6, the V gene TRBV5-1, with TRBD1 matching 9 bases. Germline CDR1 SGHRS, CDR2 YFSETQ. The CDR3 is made up of 15 amino acids. J gave up 5 bases and V 5 bases, and 5 bases lay outside the gene matches. CDR3 DNA sequence: TGCGCCAGCAGTTCGGGACAGGGTCATAATTCACCCCTCCACTTT. Encoded protein: CASSSGQGHNSPLHF.